Here is one T cell receptor (beta chain) with its context. Antigen specificity is unknown. The data originate from a study of cytomegalovirus exposure and HLA in healthy donors. Study-wide results and limits: In a later analysis, most CMV-associated TCR beta chains appeared HLA-restricted. A later analysis revealed that TCR association rates differed between HLA loci, peaking at DRB1 and bottoming out at HLA-C. Earlier findings revealed that most TCR beta V segments proved productive either about 87% or about 30% of the time.

V gave up 4 bases and J gave up 0 bases, with 3 bases separating them. Per the germline V gene, CDR1 is SGDLS and CDR2 is YYNGEE. The CDR3 extends over 12 amino acids. Primers: 60 Vbeta forward and 13 Jbeta reverse. Only in-frame clones appear in the TCRdb table, and some are missing; sequencing was by immunoSEQ multiplex PCR. The table lists approximately 180,000 clones, around 90% of them singletons, with approximately 1.7% in the top ten. Sequencing was performed on PBMCs. The gene calls are TRBV9 and TRBJ2-3; no reliable D call. This TCR derives from a woman under 30 in good health and CMV-seronegative. CDR3 sequence: CASSRSTDTQYF. DNA of the CDR3: TGTGCCAGCAGCCGGAGCACAGATACGCAGTATTTT. The whole variable domain, remainder taken from reference TRBV9 and TRBJ2-3, is DSGVTQTPKHLITATGQRVTLRCSPRSGDLSVYWYQQSLDQGLQFLIQYYNGEERAKGNILERFSAQQFPDLHSELNLSSLELGDSALYFCASSRSTDTQYFGPGTRLTVL.